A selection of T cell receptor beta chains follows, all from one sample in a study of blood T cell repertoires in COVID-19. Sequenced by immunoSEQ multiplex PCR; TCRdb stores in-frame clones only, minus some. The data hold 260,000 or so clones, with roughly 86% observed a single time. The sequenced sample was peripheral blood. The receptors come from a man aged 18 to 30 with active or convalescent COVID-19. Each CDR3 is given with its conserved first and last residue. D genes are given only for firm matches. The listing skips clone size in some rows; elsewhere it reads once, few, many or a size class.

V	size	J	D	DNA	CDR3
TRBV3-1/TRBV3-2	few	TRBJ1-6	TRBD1	TGTGCCAGCAGCCTCACAGGGGTTAATTCACCCCTCCACTTT	CASSLTGVNSPLHF
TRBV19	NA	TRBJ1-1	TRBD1	TGTGCCAGTAGTTTAAACAGGGGGCGTGACACTGAAGCTTTCTTT	CASSLNRGRDTEAFF
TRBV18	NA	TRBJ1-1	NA	TGTGCCAGCTCACGAGACAGCGTGAACACTGAAGCTTTCTTT	CASSRDSVNTEAFF
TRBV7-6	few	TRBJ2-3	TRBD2	TGTGCCAGCAGCAGTCTAGCGGGGAGCACAGATACGCAGTATTTT	CASSSLAGSTDTQYF
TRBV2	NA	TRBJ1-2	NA	TGTGCCATAGAACAGGGTAACTATGGCTACACCTTC	CAIEQGNYGYTF
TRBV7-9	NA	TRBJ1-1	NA	TGTGCCAGCAGCTTAGTGAGCCCCACTGAAGCTTTCTTT	CASSLVSPTEAFF
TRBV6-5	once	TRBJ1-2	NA	TGTGCCAGCAGTCCCGGGACAACCCTGTATGGCTACACCTTC	CASSPGTTLYGYTF
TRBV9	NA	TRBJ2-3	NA	TGTGCCAGCAGCGTCGACAGGATTAACACAGATACGCAGTATTTT	CASSVDRINTDTQYF
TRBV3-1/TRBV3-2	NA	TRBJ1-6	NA	TGTGCCAGCAGCCAATCAACCGGGGGGCGTTCGTATAATTCACCCCTCCACTTT	CASSQSTGGRSYNSPLHF
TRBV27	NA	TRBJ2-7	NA	TGTGCCAGCAGTCCTCAGGGAGGCGAGCAGTACTTC	CASSPQGGEQYF
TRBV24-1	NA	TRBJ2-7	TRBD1	TGTGCCACCATAAGGATGTTCAGGGGACAGGGGTACGAGCAGTACTTC	CATIRMFRGQGYEQYF
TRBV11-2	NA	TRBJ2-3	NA	TGTGCCAGCAGCTTAGGGGGGGCTAGCGGAGATACGCAGTATTTT	CASSLGGASGDTQYF
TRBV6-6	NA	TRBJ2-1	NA	TGTGCCAGCAGTTCGAGCCGGAGCTCCTACAATGAGCAGTTCTTC	CASSSSRSSYNEQFF
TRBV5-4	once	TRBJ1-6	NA	TGTGCCAGCAGCTACCCAACGAGGTCCTATAATTCACCCCTCCACTTT	CASSYPTRSYNSPLHF
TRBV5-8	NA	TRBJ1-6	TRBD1	TGTGCCAGCAGCCCCGACCCAGGGGGTAATTCACCCCTCCACTTT	CASSPDPGGNSPLHF
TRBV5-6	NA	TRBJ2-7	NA	TGTGCCAGCAGCTTGGAGGGGGAGGGATCCGAGCAGTACTTC	CASSLEGEGSEQYF
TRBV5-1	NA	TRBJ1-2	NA	TGCGCCAGCAGCCCAAACATCTCCCCCTCAGCTAACTATGGCTACACCTTC	CASSPNISPSANYGYTF
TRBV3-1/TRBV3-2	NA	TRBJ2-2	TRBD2	TGTGCCAGCAAAGAGGGACTAGTCGGCGGGGAGCTGTTTTTT	CASKEGLVGGELFF
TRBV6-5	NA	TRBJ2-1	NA	TGTGCCAGCAGTTTCGTAAGTGTGGGAGGCAATGAGCAGTTCTTC	CASSFVSVGGNEQFF
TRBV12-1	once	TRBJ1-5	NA	NA	CASSFGTGNQPQHF
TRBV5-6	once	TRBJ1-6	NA	TGTGCCAGCAGCCCCGGGTTGTCGGCGCTTTCACCCCTCCACTTT	CASSPGLSALSPLHF
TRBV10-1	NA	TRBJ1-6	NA	TGCGCCAGCCGGGACATCCTAGAGAGGGCTTCACCCCTCCACTTT	CASRDILERASPLHF
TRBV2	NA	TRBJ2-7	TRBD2	TGTGCCAGCAGAAGGGGAGCGGGGACGGTCTACGAGCAGTACTTC	CASRRGAGTVYEQYF
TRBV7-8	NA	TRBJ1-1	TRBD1	TGTGCCAGCAGCCTTACGACAGGGGACACTGAAGCTTTCTTT	CASSLTTGDTEAFF
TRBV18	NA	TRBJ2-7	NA	TGTGCCAGCTCAAGACAGGCGGACCGCGAGCAGTACTTC	CASSRQADREQYF
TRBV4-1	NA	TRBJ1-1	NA	TGCGCCAGCAGCCAAGAAGGGGCGCTTGAAGCTTTCTTT	CASSQEGALEAFF